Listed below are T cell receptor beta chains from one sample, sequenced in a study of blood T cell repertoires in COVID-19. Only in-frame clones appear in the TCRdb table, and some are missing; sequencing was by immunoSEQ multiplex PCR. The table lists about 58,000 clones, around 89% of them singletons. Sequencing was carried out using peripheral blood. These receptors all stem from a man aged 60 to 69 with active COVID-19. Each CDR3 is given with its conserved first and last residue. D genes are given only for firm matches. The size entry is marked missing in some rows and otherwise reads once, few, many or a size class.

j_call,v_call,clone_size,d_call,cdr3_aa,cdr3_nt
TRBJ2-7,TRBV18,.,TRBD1,CASSPELGTASYEQYF,TGTGCCAGCTCACCAGAACTCGGGACAGCCTCCTACGAGCAGTACTTC
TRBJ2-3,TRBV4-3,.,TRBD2,CASSQDLHRGSGRGDTQYF,TGCGCCAGCAGCCAAGATCTCCACCGGGGTAGCGGGAGGGGAGATACGCAGTATTTT
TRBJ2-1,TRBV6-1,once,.,CASSEQGITPDNEQFF,TGTGCCAGCAGTGAACAGGGCATTACCCCCGACAATGAGCAGTTCTTC
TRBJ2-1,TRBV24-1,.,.,CATSDLGQSSGVWFF,TGTGCCACCAGTGATTTGGGGCAGTCCAGCGGAGTGTGGTTCTTC
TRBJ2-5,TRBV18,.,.,CASSRDRGETQYF,TGTGCCAGCTCACGCGACCGAGGAGAGACCCAGTACTTC
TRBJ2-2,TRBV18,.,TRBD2,CASSELAASTGELFF,TGTGCCAGCTCAGAACTAGCGGCTTCAACCGGGGAGCTGTTTTTT
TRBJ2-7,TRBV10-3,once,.,CAISESPILGHFNEQYF,TGTGCCATCAGTGAGTCCCCCATATTGGGACACTTCAACGAGCAGTACTTC
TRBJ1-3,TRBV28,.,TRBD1,CASSPTGISSGNTIYF,TGTGCCAGCAGTCCGACAGGGATTAGCTCTGGAAACACCATATATTTT
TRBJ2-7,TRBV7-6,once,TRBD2,CASSLAASGGLTYEQYF,TGTGCCAGCAGCTTAGCGGCTAGCGGGGGCCTCACCTACGAGCAGTACTTC
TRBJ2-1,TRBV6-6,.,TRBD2,CASSYRERGGYNEQFF,TGTGCCAGCAGTTACAGGGAGCGGGGGGGATACAATGAGCAGTTCTTC
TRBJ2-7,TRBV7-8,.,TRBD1,CASSRRGRADGEQYF,TGTGCCAGCAGCCGCAGGGGGCGAGCGGACGGGGAGCAGTACTTC
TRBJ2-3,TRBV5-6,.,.,CASSGGGLSTDTQYF,TGTGCCAGCAGTGGTGGGGGCCTCTCCACAGATACGCAGTATTTT